This T cell receptor beta chain appears in the sequencing data of a study of molecular identifiers for immune sequencing clone quantification. CDR3 length equals 13 residues. V shed 7 bases and J shed 2 bases, with 12 bases lying between them. From germline, CDR1 is MGHRA and CDR2 YSYEKL. TCRdb re-analysed the PCR reads in MiXCR, keeping a single row per CDR3 protein. Of more than 450,000 distinct CDR3 sequences in the sample, about a fifth are singletons; the top ten hold 0.7% to 1%. There are a few counts of this clonotype. The V gene is TRBV4-1, the J gene TRBJ2-7, with D perhaps matching TRBD1 (5 bases). Material for sequencing was naive CD8+ T cells from blood, with Jurkat cell RNA spiked in. Subset indicated: FACS-sorted CD8+CD4-CCR7+CD45RA+ naive T cells. The receptor was isolated from a human donor in good health. Some libraries in this study had Jurkat cell RNA spiked in. The CDR3 region is CASTGDSTYEQYF. DNA for the CDR3: TGCGCCAGCACGGGTGACAGTACCTACGAGCAGTACTTC.